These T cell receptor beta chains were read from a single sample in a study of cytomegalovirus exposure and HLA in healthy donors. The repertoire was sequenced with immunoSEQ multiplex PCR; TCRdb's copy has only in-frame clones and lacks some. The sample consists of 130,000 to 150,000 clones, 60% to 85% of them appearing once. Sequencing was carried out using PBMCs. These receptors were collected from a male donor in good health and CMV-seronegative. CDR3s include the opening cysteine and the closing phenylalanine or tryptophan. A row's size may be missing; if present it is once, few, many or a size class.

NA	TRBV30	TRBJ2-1	CAWSRKFLPSSGRKVSYNEQFF
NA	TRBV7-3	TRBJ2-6	CASSLAGANVLTF
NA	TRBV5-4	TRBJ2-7	CASSWASGSYEQYF
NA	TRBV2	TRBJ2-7	CASKNGRDEQYF
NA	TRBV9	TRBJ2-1	CASSRGRRGDICEQFF
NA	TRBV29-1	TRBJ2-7	CSVGAGQYEQYF
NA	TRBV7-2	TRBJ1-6	CASSFMQDGESSYNSPLHF
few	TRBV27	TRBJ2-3	CATSTSGRAFVGTDTQYF
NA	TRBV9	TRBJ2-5	CASSVGIGGKETQYF
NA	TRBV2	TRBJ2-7	CASSPTTTLPGDEQYF
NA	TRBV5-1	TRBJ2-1	CATQSSSGEYNEQFF
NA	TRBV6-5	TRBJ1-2	CASRKGTNYGYTF
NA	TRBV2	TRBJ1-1	CASSDVGRTEAFF
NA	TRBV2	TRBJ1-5	CASSEAWGDNQPQHF
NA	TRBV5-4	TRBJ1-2	CASSTGQANYGYTF
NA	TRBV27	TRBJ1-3	CASSLGRGSGNTIYF
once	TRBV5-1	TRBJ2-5	CASSQTQETQYF
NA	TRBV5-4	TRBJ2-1	CASSLEGAGSEQFF
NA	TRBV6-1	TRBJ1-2	CATSFQDGGKWYTF
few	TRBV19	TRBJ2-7	CASSVTTSGRAGGQYF
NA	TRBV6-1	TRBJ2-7	CASRPESYYYEQYF
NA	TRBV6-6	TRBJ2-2	CARSSGQPVGGGELFF
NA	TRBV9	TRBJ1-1	CASSGRQGAKTEAFF
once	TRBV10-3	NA	CAIRGTSVTYEQYF
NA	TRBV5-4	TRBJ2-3	CASSPPGQGGDTQYF
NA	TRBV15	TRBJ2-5	CAPSRDATGRIETQYF
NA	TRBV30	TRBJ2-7	CAWSVLLYEQYF
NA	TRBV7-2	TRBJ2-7	CASSLGQGAYEQYF
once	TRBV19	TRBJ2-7	CASSRGLAGPYEQYF
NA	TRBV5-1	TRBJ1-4	CASSPDRVSGEKLFF
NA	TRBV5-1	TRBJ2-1	CASSHKAGGHNEQFF
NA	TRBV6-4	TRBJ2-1	CASSPTSGGYNEQFF
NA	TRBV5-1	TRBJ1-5	CASSPTGSNQPQHF
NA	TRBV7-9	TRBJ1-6	CASSLDIYNSPLHF
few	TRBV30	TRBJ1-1	CAWNQGVGKAFF
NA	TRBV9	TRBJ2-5	CASSVRPGYQETQYF
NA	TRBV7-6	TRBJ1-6	CASSPETGGFGSPLHF
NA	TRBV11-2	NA	CASSFRQLSYEQYF
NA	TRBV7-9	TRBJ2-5	CASSLGQHQETQYF
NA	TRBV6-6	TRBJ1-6	CASALQGGPSPLHF
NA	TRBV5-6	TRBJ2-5	CASSSQTSGQETQYF
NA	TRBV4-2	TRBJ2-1	CASSLTLAENEQFF
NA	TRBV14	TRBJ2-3	CASSQVRSGANTQYF
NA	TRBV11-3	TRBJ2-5	CASSLDPRGGQETQYF
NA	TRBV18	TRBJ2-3	CASSPSFGTDTQYF
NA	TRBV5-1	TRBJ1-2	CASSTDRNYGYTF
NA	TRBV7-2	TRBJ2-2	CASSPGTGSTGELFF
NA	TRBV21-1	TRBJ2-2	CASSSPFDRDSRLLSNTGELFF
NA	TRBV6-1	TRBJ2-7	CASSHRDRSEQYF
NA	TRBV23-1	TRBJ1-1	CASSQPLGGLEAFF
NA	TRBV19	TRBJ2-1	CASSPQTSGGGSYNEQFF
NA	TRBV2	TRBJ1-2	CASSATTNRGRNYGYTF
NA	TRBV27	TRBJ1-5	CASSSGQGSYNQPQHF